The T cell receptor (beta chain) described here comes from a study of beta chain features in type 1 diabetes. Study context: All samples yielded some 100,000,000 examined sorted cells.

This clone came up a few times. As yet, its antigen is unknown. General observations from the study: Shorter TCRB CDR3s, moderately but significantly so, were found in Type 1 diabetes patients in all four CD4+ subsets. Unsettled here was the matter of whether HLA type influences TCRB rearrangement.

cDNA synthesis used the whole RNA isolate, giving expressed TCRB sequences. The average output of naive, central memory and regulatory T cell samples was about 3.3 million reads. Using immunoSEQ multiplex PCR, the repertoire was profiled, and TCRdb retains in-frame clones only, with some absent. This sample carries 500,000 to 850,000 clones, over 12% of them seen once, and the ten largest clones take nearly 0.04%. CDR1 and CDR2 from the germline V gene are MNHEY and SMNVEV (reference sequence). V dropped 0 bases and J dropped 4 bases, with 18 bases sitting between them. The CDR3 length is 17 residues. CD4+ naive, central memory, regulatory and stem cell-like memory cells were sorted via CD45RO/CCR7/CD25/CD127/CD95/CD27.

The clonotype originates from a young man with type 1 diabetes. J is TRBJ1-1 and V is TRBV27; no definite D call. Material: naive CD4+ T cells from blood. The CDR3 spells CASSLSDGWLGSTEAFF. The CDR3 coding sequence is TGTGCCAGCAGTTTATCTGACGGTTGGTTAGGGAGCACTGAAGCTTTCTTT.